The 29 T cell receptor beta chains given below trace back to one sample, sequenced in a study of CD8 T cells in ankylosing spondylitis. MiXCR, run by TCRdb on the 5' RACE reads, gives a single entry per CDR3 protein. The sample yields nearly 350,000 distinct CDR3 sequences, approximately 15% seen once. The material sequenced was blood, either unsorted or a sorted T cell fraction (not recorded which). The receptors stem from a male donor with ankylosing spondylitis or in good health (not recorded which).

CDR3 DNA: TGTGCCACCAGTGATTTGACAGGGTTACGGTTCTTC. This codes for CATSDLTGLRFF. J is TRBJ2-1 and V is TRBV24-1; maybe TRBD1 (6 bases). Trimming shortened V by 0 bases and J by 15 bases, and 11 bases separated the two germline ends. CDR3 size: 12 residues. The V gene's germline CDR1 is KGHDR and CDR2 SFDVKD.

The J gene is TRBJ2-1, the V gene TRBV19, with D perhaps matching TRBD1 or TRBD2 (7 bases each). CDR1 is LNHDA, CDR2 SQIVND, per germline (reference sequence). The CDR3 runs 16 residues. V was clipped by 1 base and J by 4 bases, with 14 bases between them. The CDR3 here is CASSIARGGLYNEQFF. The CDR3 nucleotides are TGTGCCAGTAGTATAGCCAGGGGGGGCCTTTACAATGAGCAGTTCTTC.

The chain joins TRBV6-5 to TRBJ2-4; 9 bases are shared with TRBD1. This CDR3 has 15 residues. With 5 bases clipped from V and 0 bases from J, the junction kept 2 bases outside the gene matches. Germline CDR1 and CDR2: MNHEY and SVGAGI. Here the CDR3 DNA reads TGTGCCAGCAGTAACAGGGGGCTAGCCAAAAACATTCAGTACTTC. Amino acid sequence: CASSNRGLAKNIQYF.

This clonotype was seen a handful of times. V gene TRBV11-1 combines with J gene TRBJ2-2; D is perhaps TRBD1 (6 bases). V lost 5 bases and J lost 1, with 20 bases in between. Germline CDR1 is SGHAT and CDR2 is FQDESV (reference sequence). The CDR3 extends over 18 amino acids. CDR3 loop: CASSPGVTGPKNTGELFF. CDR3 bases: TGTGCCAGCAGCCCAGGGGTCACCGGGCCAAAGAACACCGGGGAGCTGTTTTTT.

This clonotype was observed a few times. The chain is built from TRBV12-3 or TRBV12-4 and TRBJ1-2; D gene ambiguous. The CDR3 totals 12 residues. The V gene lost 2 bases and the J gene lost 4 bases, with 5 bases spanning the gap. CDR3 DNA: TGTGCCAGCAGTTTATGGGGCTATGGCTACACCTTC. Its translation is CASSLWGYGYTF.

The chain employs TRBV20-1 and TRBJ1-5; possibly TRBD1 for D (5 bases). V lost 0 bases, J lost 1 base, and 13 bases lay in between. Per the germline V gene, CDR1 is DFQATT and CDR2 is SNEGSKA (reference sequence). The CDR3 sequence is 16 residues long. The CDR3: CSARDGAGTSNQPQHF. The CDR3 nucleotides read TGCAGTGCTAGAGATGGGGCGGGGACGAGCAATCAGCCCCAGCATTTT.

This clonotype was found many times. The chain combines TRBV4-1 with TRBJ2-3; D gene unclear. The germline V gene has CDR1 MGHRA and CDR2 YSYEKL. This CDR3 comprises 13 residues. Trimming took off 7 bases at V and 0 bases at J, with 8 bases between the two ends. The CDR3 reads CASTRESTDTQYF. CDR3 DNA sequence: TGCGCCAGCACAAGGGAAAGCACAGATACGCAGTATTTT.

The rearrangement joins TRBV11-2 to TRBJ2-2; 7 bases agree with TRBD2. V trimming: 1 base; J trimming: 1 base; junction bases outside the gene matches: 3. CDR3 length equals 16 residues. Germline values: CDR1 SGHAT, CDR2 FQNNGV. CDR3 bases: TGTGCCAGCAGCTTAGGGGGAGGGAGGAACACCGGGGAGCTGTTTTTT. The encoded protein is CASSLGGGRNTGELFF.

V gene TRBV10-3 combines with J gene TRBJ2-1; D assignment may be TRBD1 or TRBD2 (5 bases each). This CDR3 has 15 residues. Looked up from germline, CDR1 is ENHRY and CDR2 is SYGVKD. V was clipped by 3 bases and J by 5 bases, with 14 bases between them. In nucleotides, the CDR3 is TGTGCCATCAGTGACGGGGCTAGTGCCCACAATGAGCAGTTCTTC. This encodes CAISDGASAHNEQFF.

The chain is built from TRBV18 and TRBJ1-5; D is unclear. CDR3 length: 15 residues. The germline V gene has CDR1 KGHSH and CDR2 LQKENI. V was trimmed by 0 bases and J by 3 bases, leaving 9 bases between them. The CDR3 bases are TGTGCCAGCTCACCACCAGGAAGTCTCAATCAGCCCCAGCATTTT. Protein product: CASSPPGSLNQPQHF.

This clonotype was seen repeatedly, ten times or more. The chain employs TRBV4-2 and TRBJ2-2, with a weak D call TRBD1 (6 bases). Germline V CDR1 and CDR2: LGHNA, YNFKEQ. V lost 0 bases and J 2 bases, leaving 7 bases between the germline ends. The CDR3 spans 15 residues. The CDR3 DNA reads TGTGCCAGCAGCCAAGAAGGGGGAAACACCGGGGAGCTGTTTTTT. This codes for CASSQEGGNTGELFF.

This clonotype has a handful of counts. This chain links TRBV7-9 with TRBJ1-5; D ambiguous. The CDR3 loop spans 13 amino acids. Germline values: CDR1 SEHNR, CDR2 FQNEAQ (reference sequence). The ends were cut back, 4 bases at V and 6 bases at J, with 10 bases in the middle. For the CDR3, the DNA is TGTGCCAGCAGCTCGGGGATAAGTCAGCCCCAGCATTTT. It is translated as CASSSGISQPQHF.

The rearrangement links TRBV20-1 to TRBJ1-2; D gene ambiguous. CDR3 size: 11 residues. The germline V gene encodes CDR1 DFQATT and CDR2 SNEGSKA (reference sequence). V gave up 3 bases and J gave up 3 bases, with 5 bases separating them. This CDR3 reads CSASGYYGYTF. CDR3 coding DNA: TGCAGTGCTAGTGGGTACTATGGCTACACCTTC.

The chain combines TRBV11-3 with TRBJ2-5, with 10 bases matching TRBD2. The CDR3 sequence is 15 residues long. CDR1 is SGHNT, CDR2 YENEEA, per germline. With V trimmed by 5 bases and J by 2 bases, 5 bases remained unmatched. Here the CDR3 DNA reads TGTGCCAGCAGCCAAGGACTAGCGGATCAAGAGACCCAGTACTTC. It yields the protein CASSQGLADQETQYF.

This clonotype was picked up a small number of times. The genes are TRBV7-9 and TRBJ1-1; weak D call: TRBD1 (6 bases). Trimming cost V 4 bases and J 0 bases, with 9 bases left between them. CDR1 and CDR2 (germline): SEHNR, FQNEAQ (reference sequence). The CDR3 is made up of 14 amino acids. CDR3 amino acids: CASSSWTVNTEAFF. DNA for the CDR3: TGTGCCAGCAGCTCCTGGACAGTGAACACTGAAGCTTTCTTT.

The gene calls are TRBV29-1 and TRBJ1-1; D uncertain. Germline V lookup: CDR1 SQVTM, CDR2 ANQGSEA. This CDR3 is 12 amino acids long. The V gene lost 5 bases and the J gene lost 5 bases, with 12 bases spanning the gap. CDR3 sequence reads: CSVFAGWTEAFF. CDR3 DNA: TGCAGCGTTTTTGCAGGATGGACTGAAGCTTTCTTT.

The chain is built from TRBV18 and TRBJ2-7; 8 positions agree with TRBD1. Germline V gene data show CDR1 as KGHSH and CDR2 as LQKENI. V trimming: 3 bases; J trimming: 2 bases; junction bases outside the gene matches: 3. The CDR3 has 14 amino acids. The CDR3 coding sequence is TGTGCCAGCTCACCCGACAGGGGCGCCTACGAGCAGTACTTC. This gives the protein CASSPDRGAYEQYF.

Only a few counts were recorded for this clonotype. V usage is TRBV7-2 and J usage is TRBJ2-1; 10 bases fit TRBD2. V shed 3 bases, J shed 2 bases, and the junction held 1 base outside the gene matches. Germline V gives CDR1 SGHTA, CDR2 FQGNSA. CDR3 size: 15 residues. The DNA for the CDR3 is TGTGCCAGCAGCTTCAGCGGGGGGGCCTACAATGAGCAGTTCTTC. Protein product: CASSFSGGAYNEQFF.

The J gene is TRBJ2-2, the V gene TRBV29-1; maybe TRBD2 (6 bases). There are 13 residues in the CDR3. The ends were cut back, 4 bases at V and 13 bases at J, with 19 bases in the middle. CDR1 is SQVTM and CDR2 is ANQGSEA in the germline V gene. CDR3 loop: CSVGTSGSRRLFF. The CDR3 region has the DNA TGCAGCGTTGGTACGTCCGGGAGCCGACGGCTGTTTTTT.

The gene calls are TRBV5-6 and TRBJ2-1, with 11 bases lining up with TRBD2. The CDR3 length is 15 residues. V was pared by 4 bases and J by 3 bases, with 3 bases of the junction left unmatched. Germline lookup yields CDR1 SGHDT and CDR2 YYEEEE. The CDR3 sequence is CASSGLAGLYNEQFF. Here the CDR3 DNA reads TGTGCCAGCAGCGGACTAGCGGGTCTCTACAATGAGCAGTTCTTC.

In its sample, this clonotype was seen a few times. The V and J genes are TRBV5-1 and TRBJ2-5; D gene ambiguous. Germline V gene data show CDR1 as SGHRS and CDR2 as YFSETQ. The CDR3 has 11 residues. Trimming cost V 7 bases and J 2 bases, with 6 bases left between them. CDR3 bases: TGCGCCAGCGGTTCACAAGAGACCCAGTACTTC. Translated, it gives CASGSQETQYF.

This clonotype occurred a few times. The V call is TRBV29-1, the J call TRBJ2-7; the D gene is possibly TRBD2 (6 bases). Trimming took off 8 bases at V and 0 bases at J, with 11 bases between the two ends. The CDR3 is made up of 12 amino acids. CDR1 is SQVTM and CDR2 is ANQGSEA in the germline V gene. The CDR3: CSTGTGSYEQYF. For the CDR3, the DNA is TGCAGCACCGGGACTGGCTCCTACGAGCAGTACTTC.

The sample holds a few counts of this clonotype. The junction shows a germline mismatch at one end, possibly a read error. The chain employs TRBV6-1 and TRBJ2-7; D may be TRBD2 (7 bases). Germline values: CDR1 MNHNS, CDR2 SASEGT. The CDR3 has 17 amino acids. The CDR3 sequence is CANSETPGGEVIGEQYF. The CDR3 region has the DNA TGTGCCAACAGTGAAACGCCGGGGGGCGAGGTCATCGGCGAGCAGTACTTC.

This clonotype was seen a few times. J is TRBJ2-5 and V is TRBV4-1; 7 positions agree with TRBD1. This CDR3 has 13 residues. V gave up 6 bases and J gave up 4 bases; unmatched junction bases: 5. CDR1 MGHRA and CDR2 YSYEKL come from the germline V gene. The CDR3 DNA reads as TGCGCCAGCAGAGACAGGGTCCGAGAGACCCAGTACTTC. This encodes CASRDRVRETQYF.

The CDR3 DNA is TGTGCCAGCAGCCGCGGCAGGGGTAGCGGGGAGCTGTTTTTT. Protein sequence: CASSRGRGSGELFF. The chain is built from TRBV7-2 and TRBJ2-2, with D perhaps matching TRBD1 (6 bases). CDR1 SGHTA and CDR2 FQGNSA come from the germline V gene. This CDR3 is built from 14 residues. The V gene lost 5 bases and the J gene lost 7 bases, with 14 bases spanning the gap. Full variable domain (rest looked up from reference TRBV7-2 and TRBJ2-2): GAGVSQSPSNKVTEKGKDVELRCDPISGHTALYWYRQSLGQGLEFLIYFQGNSAPDKSGLPSDRFSAERTGGSVSTLTIQRTQQEDSAVYLCASSRGRGSGELFFGEGSRLTVL.

This clonotype was observed a few times. V and J are TRBV6-1 and TRBJ2-2; D is possibly TRBD1 or TRBD2 (5 bases each). The CDR3 covers 15 residues. Deletions cut 6 bases from V and 2 bases from J, with 13 bases between. From germline, CDR1 is MNHNS and CDR2 SASEGT. DNA of the CDR3: TGTGCCAGCAGAAGAGGGGAAGTTAACACCGGGGAGCTGTTTTTT. Amino acid sequence: CASRRGEVNTGELFF.

This chain joins TRBV5-6 and TRBJ1-2; D gene unclear. Per the germline V gene, CDR1 is SGHDT and CDR2 is YYEEEE. The CDR3 totals 14 residues. Trimming left V 4 bases short and J 0 bases short, with 10 bases between. The CDR3 loop reads CASSLGSANYGYTF. The CDR3 DNA sequence: TGTGCCAGCAGCCTGGGGAGCGCTAACTATGGCTACACCTTC.

The chain joins TRBV12-3 or TRBV12-4 to TRBJ1-4, with D possibly being TRBD1 (6 bases). Trimming removed 4 bases from V and 8 bases from J, with 17 bases in between. There are 15 residues in the CDR3. Written as DNA, the CDR3 is TGTGCCAGCAGTTCCCTCCCAGGGGCAGGGGAAAAACTGTTTTTT. Amino acid sequence: CASSSLPGAGEKLFF.

This clonotype came up many times. The chain carries TRBV5-1 and TRBJ1-4, with 9 bases that match TRBD1. After removal of 4 bases from V and 0 bases from J, the junction contained 10 bases not matched to a gene. Germline lookup yields CDR1 SGHRS and CDR2 YFSETQ. The CDR3 is 18 amino acids. The DNA for the CDR3 is TGCGCCAGCAGCGGCGGACAGGGGATGGTTGCAACTAATGAAAAACTGTTTTTT. Its protein product is CASSGGQGMVATNEKLFF. Complete variable domain (other parts from reference TRBV5-1 and TRBJ1-4): KAGVTQTPRYLIKTRGQQVTLSCSPISGHRSVSWYQQTPGQGLQFLFEYFSETQRNKGNFPGRFSGRQFSNSRSEMNVSTLELGDSALYLCASSGGQGMVATNEKLFFGSGTQLSVL.